These 8 T cell receptor beta chains came from one sample sequenced in a study of CD8+ T cells in alopecia areata. The treatment denotes: oral pan-JAK inhibitor, 5-10 mg twice daily. Sequencing relied on a cDNA template that was reverse transcribed from extracted RNA. Repertoires were generated with immunoSEQ multiplex PCR, while TCRdb's copy carries only in-frame clones and drops some. The table includes some 210,000 clones, roughly three fifths detected once. Sequenced here: CD4+ T cells sorted from blood, sampled at week 44, from a patient treated with tofacitinib. The receptors stem from a human donor with alopecia areata.

The chain links TRBV7-2 to TRBJ2-1, with TRBD2 as a possible D gene (7 bases). This CDR3 is 16 amino acids long. The germline V gene has CDR1 SGHTA and CDR2 FQGNSA. With 4 bases removed from V and 0 bases from J, the gap between germline ends came to 13 bases. CDR3 sequence (DNA): TGTGCCAGCAGCTCGGGGGGCCCATTCTCCTACAATGAGCAGTTCTTC. Translated, it gives CASSSGGPFSYNEQFF.

The chain carries TRBV7-3 and TRBJ2-5, with no clear D. V was pared by 5 bases and J by 2 bases, with 9 bases between. Looked up from germline, CDR1 is SGHTA and CDR2 is FQGTGA. The CDR3 totals 13 residues. Written as DNA, the CDR3 is TGTGCCAGCAGCAAGACACGACAAGAGACCCAGTACTTC. Amino acid sequence: CASSKTRQETQYF.

The chain has TRBV11-3 and TRBJ2-4, with a possible D match to TRBD2 (5 bases). Germline V gives CDR1 SGHNT, CDR2 YENEEA. V was pared by 5 bases and J by 8 bases, with 7 bases between. CDR3 length: 11 residues. The CDR3 region is CASSPRDIQYF. In nucleotides, the CDR3 is TGTGCCAGCAGCCCGAGGGACATTCAGTACTTC.

V gene TRBV29-1 combines with J gene TRBJ2-5; a possible D gene is TRBD1 (6 bases). The DNA end favors TRBJ2-7, so the J call may be wrong. This CDR3 region has 13 residues. Per the germline V gene, CDR1 is SQVTM and CDR2 is ANQGSEA. This chain's CDR3 is CSVAARGTYEQYF. The CDR3 DNA follows: TGCAGCGTTGCGGCCAGGGGCACCTACGAGCAGTACTTC.

The sample holds a few counts of this clone. CDR3 coding DNA: TGTGCCAGCAGTCCTCCCCAGGTGAACACTGAAGCTTTCTTT. Translating it yields CASSPPQVNTEAFF. The chain recombines TRBV9 with TRBJ1-1; no firm D call. Deletions cut 5 bases from V and 0 bases from J, with 11 bases between. The CDR3 totals 14 residues. Germline values: CDR1 SGDLS, CDR2 YYNGEE.

The gene calls are TRBV14 and TRBJ2-3; 8 bases align to TRBD2. Germline CDR1 SGHDN, CDR2 FVKESK. V was pared by 4 bases and J by 10 bases, with 7 bases of the junction left unmatched. This CDR3 has 13 residues. For the CDR3, the DNA is TGTGCCAGCAGCCGAGCGGGGGCCGAGGCGCAGTATTTT. Its translation is CASSRAGAEAQYF. Full variable domain (missing parts from reference TRBV14 and TRBJ2-3): EAGVTQFPSHSVIEKGQTVTLRCDPISGHDNLYWYRRVMGKEIKFLLHFVKESKQDESGMPNNRFLAERTGGTYSTLKVQPAELEDSGVYFCASSRAGAEAQYFGPGTRLTVL.

The V gene is TRBV2, the J gene TRBJ1-2; D call uncertain. Germline CDR1 and CDR2: SNHLY and FYNNEI. This CDR3 spans 13 amino acids. The V end lost 1 base, the J end lost 4 bases, and 7 bases lay between the germline ends. The CDR3 nucleotides are TGTGCCAGCAGTGAAGTGGCAGCCTATGGCTACACCTTC. This translates into CASSEVAAYGYTF. Filled out from reference TRBV2 and TRBJ1-2, the complete variable domain reads EPEVTQTPSHQVTQMGQEVILRCVPISNHLYFYWYRQILGQKVEFLVSFYNNEISEKSEIFDDQFSVERPDGSNFTLKIRSTKLEDSAMYFCASSEVAAYGYTFGSGTRLTVV.

The gene calls are TRBV29-1 and TRBJ1-2; the D is unclear. Germline V lookup: CDR1 SQVTM, CDR2 ANQGSEA. Trimming pared 3 bases from V and 4 bases from J, leaving 12 bases between. The CDR3 contains 13 residues. The CDR3 DNA sequence: TGCAGCGTTGACTTGGACCACACCTATGGCTACACCTTC. It specifies CSVDLDHTYGYTF.